The clone carrying this T cell receptor beta chain was observed many times. Its antigen is still unknown. The CDR3 length is 16 residues. Trimming shortened V by 0 bases and J by 1 base, and 11 bases separated the two germline ends. Germline V gives CDR1 SGDLS, CDR2 YYNGEE. The sample originates from a study of regulatory T cells in long-lasting Graves disease. Study-wide results and caveats: Fewer public clonotypes were shared by new patients (around 1,000) than by persistent patients (about 2,800). Preferential use of TRBV28, TRBJ1-2 and TRBJ2-5 was seen in persistent disease.

Arm-PCR of CDR3 regions and iRepertoire HTBI primers were used to build TCR beta libraries. In the original workflow: Analysis of the samples identified around 64 TRBV and about 14 TRBJ segments. TCRdb passed the multiplex PCR reads through MiXCR, listing each CDR3 protein once. Clone size and V and J calls follow TCRdb, not the original study. Of around 330,000 distinct CDR3 sequences in the sample, over 15% were seen once. Time point: newly diagnosed GD, antithyroid drugs for less than 3 months. PBMC RNA was the source of the TCR library. Peripheral blood, roughly 10 milliliters of it, was drawn into EDTA tubes.

Material: peripheral blood mononuclear cells (PBMCs), obtained at new diagnosis, from a patient treated with antithyroid drugs. This sequence was found in a female donor with Graves disease. The V and J genes are TRBV9 and TRBJ1-3; D unresolved. In DNA, the CDR3 is TGTGCCAGCAGCGTAGGAGCGGACGGGTCTGGAAACACCATATATTTT. Encoded protein: CASSVGADGSGNTIYF.